This T cell receptor beta chain was identified in a study of blood T cell repertoires in COVID-19. Germline V gives CDR1 SGHRS, CDR2 YFSETQ. V was cut by 3 bases and J by 2 bases, with 24 bases left in between. The CDR3 spans 18 residues. Assay: immunoSEQ multiplex PCR; the TCRdb copy retains only in-frame clones and omits some. The sample lists about 320,000 clones; approximately 88% were seen once. Donors were grouped by their self-reported clinical history. The sequencing sample was made of PBMCs or T cells enriched from blood (not recorded which). The clonotype comes from a man aged 25-45 years who had recovered from COVID-19. The chain employs TRBV5-1 and TRBJ2-7, with D possibly TRBD2 on 5 matching bases. The DNA of the CDR3 is TGCGCCAGCAGCTCAACAGCGACCACTAGATGGGGAACCTACGAGCAGTACTTC. This gives the protein CASSSTATTRWGTYEQYF.